The next 7 T cell receptor beta chains were all read from a single sample in a study of lymphopenia after photon versus proton radiotherapy. Method: immunoSEQ multiplex PCR; TCRdb's copy keeps in-frame clones and lacks some. The sample lists some 16,000 clones; around 80% were seen once. The material was peripheral blood, obtained from a patient treated with proton-based radiotherapy. The receptors were gathered from a man between 65 and 85 years old with pancreatic cancer.

This sequence joins TRBV19 and TRBJ2-3; 7 bases match TRBD1. Trimming took 3 bases from V and 6 from J; bases not matched to a gene: 6. This CDR3 contains 14 residues. Germline V gives CDR1 LNHDA, CDR2 SQIVND (reference sequence). This chain's CDR3 is CASSMQGGRDTQYF. CDR3 in DNA: TGTGCCAGTAGTATGCAAGGGGGCAGGGATACGCAGTATTTT.

The V gene is TRBV2, the J gene TRBJ1-2; tentatively, D is TRBD1 (6 bases). This CDR3 has 16 residues. V lost 3 bases and J 3 bases, leaving 17 bases between the germline ends. Germline V lookup: CDR1 SNHLY, CDR2 FYNNEI. CDR3 sequence reads: CASSEDSGAPYYGYTF. The CDR3 DNA is TGTGCCAGCAGTGAGGACTCAGGGGCACCATACTATGGCTACACCTTC.

The genes are TRBV10-3 and TRBJ2-3, with D perhaps TRBD2 (7 bases). This CDR3 is built from 13 residues. The germline gives CDR1 ENHRY, CDR2 SYGVKD. V was trimmed by 5 bases and J by 2 bases, leaving 8 bases between them. CDR3 sequence reads: CAISRGATDTQYF. The CDR3 nucleotides are TGTGCCATCAGTCGGGGGGCCACAGATACGCAGTATTTT.

The chain uses TRBV5-8 and TRBJ1-5; 7 nucleotides align to TRBD1. The length of the CDR3 is 14 residues. Per germline, CDR1 SGHTS and CDR2 YDEGEE. V was pared by 4 bases and J by 1 base, with 2 bases of the junction left unmatched. The CDR3 DNA is TGTGCCAGCAGCCGGGGACAGAGCAATCAGCCCCAGCATTTT. This translates into CASSRGQSNQPQHF.

The CDR3 here is CASSEAQGAYNEQFF. CDR3 sequence (DNA): TGTGCCAGCAGTGAGGCTCAGGGGGCGTACAATGAGCAGTTCTTC. The chain couples TRBV6-4 to TRBJ2-1; 8 bases are shared with TRBD1. The germline V gene has CDR1 MRHNA and CDR2 SNTAGT. The CDR3 contains 15 residues. After removal of 3 bases from V and 4 bases from J, the junction contained 5 bases not matched to a gene.

The chain recombines TRBV4-1 with TRBJ2-7, with D perhaps TRBD2 (6 bases). The V gene's germline CDR1 is MGHRA and CDR2 YSYEKL. The CDR3 sequence is 15 residues long. Trimming took 3 bases from V and 4 from J, leaving 16 bases between them. CDR3 bases: TGCGCCAGCAGCCACGCGGGCGGGGTAGGGTACGAGCAGTACTTC. Residues: CASSHAGGVGYEQYF.

CDR3 amino acids: CASSPSTGSNEQFF. Here the CDR3 DNA reads TGTGCCAGCAGCCCCTCGACCGGGTCCAATGAGCAGTTCTTC. This chain uses TRBV7-8 with TRBJ2-1; D is unclear. V lost 5 bases and J lost 6, with 14 bases in between. Germline V CDR1 and CDR2: SGHVS, FQNEAQ. This CDR3 is 14 amino acids long.